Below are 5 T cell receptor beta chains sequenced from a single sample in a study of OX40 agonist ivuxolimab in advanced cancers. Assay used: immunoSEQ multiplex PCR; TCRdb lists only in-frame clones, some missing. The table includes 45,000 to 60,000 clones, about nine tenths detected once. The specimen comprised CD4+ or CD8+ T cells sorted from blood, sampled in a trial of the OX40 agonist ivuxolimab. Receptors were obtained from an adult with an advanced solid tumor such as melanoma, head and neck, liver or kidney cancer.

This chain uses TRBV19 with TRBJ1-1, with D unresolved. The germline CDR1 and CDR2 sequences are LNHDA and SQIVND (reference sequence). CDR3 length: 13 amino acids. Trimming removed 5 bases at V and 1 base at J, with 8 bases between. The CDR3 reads CASSFTRNTEAFF. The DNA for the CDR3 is TGTGCCAGTAGTTTTACCCGGAACACTGAAGCTTTCTTT.

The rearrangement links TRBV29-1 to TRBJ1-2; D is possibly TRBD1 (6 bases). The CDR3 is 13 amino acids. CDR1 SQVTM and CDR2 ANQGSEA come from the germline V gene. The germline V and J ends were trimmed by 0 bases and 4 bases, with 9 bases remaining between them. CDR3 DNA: TGCAGCGTTGAAGACGAGGGGGGCTATGGCTACACCTTC. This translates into CSVEDEGGYGYTF.

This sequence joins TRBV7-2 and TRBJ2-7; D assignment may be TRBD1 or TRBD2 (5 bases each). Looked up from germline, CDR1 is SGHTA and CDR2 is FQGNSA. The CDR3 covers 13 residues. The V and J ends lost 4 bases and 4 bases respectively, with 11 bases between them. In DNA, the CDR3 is TGTGCCAGCAGCTACGGGGACGGGTACGAGCAGTACTTC. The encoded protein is CASSYGDGYEQYF.

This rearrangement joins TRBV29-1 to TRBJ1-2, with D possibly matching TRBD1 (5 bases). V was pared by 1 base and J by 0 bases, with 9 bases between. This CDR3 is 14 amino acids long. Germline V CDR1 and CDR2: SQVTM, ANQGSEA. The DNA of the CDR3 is TGCAGCGTTGAAGGAATAGGGGCTAACTATGGCTACACCTTC. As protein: CSVEGIGANYGYTF. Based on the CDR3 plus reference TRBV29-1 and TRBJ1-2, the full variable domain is SAVISQKPSRDICQRGTSLTIQCQVDSQVTMMFWYRQQPGQSLTLIATANQGSEATYESGFVIDKFPISRPNLTFSTLTVSNMSPEDSSIYLCSVEGIGANYGYTFGSGTRLTVV.

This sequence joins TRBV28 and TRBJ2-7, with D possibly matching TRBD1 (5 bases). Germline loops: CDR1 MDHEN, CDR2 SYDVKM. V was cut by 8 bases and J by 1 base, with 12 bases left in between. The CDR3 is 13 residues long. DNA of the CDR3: TGTGCCAGCCACCCGGCAGGGTCCTACGAGCAGTACGTC. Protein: CASHPAGSYEQYV.